This T cell receptor (beta chain) was identified during a study of blood T cells in healthy people across ages. Overall study: Per two T cells, about one barcoded beta molecule was captured through template switching.

From germline, CDR1 is SGHVS and CDR2 FNYEAQ. Trimming removed 2 bases from V and 4 bases from J, with 10 bases in between. This CDR3 region has 14 residues. Then a second PCR, running about 6 to 11 cycles, was carried out with a sample-barcoded 5' primer and a J-beta primer mix. TCRdb reprocessed the 5' RACE reads with MiXCR, giving one entry per CDR3 protein. The sample consists of around 1,800,000 distinct CDR3 sequences, 39% of them appearing once. V and J are TRBV7-6 and TRBJ2-3; unclear D gene. Specimen: blood. The TCR sequence derives from a human donor in good health. CDR3 in amino acids: CASSLRSGADTQYF. The DNA for the CDR3 is TGTGCCAGCAGCTTAAGAAGTGGCGCAGATACGCAGTATTTT.